This T cell receptor (beta chain) was captured in a study of T cells in women clearing cervical HPV infection. Cervical HPV DNA detected by MY09/MY11 PCR, typed by dot-blot. Concerning this clone itself: The read gets to within 3 residues of the CDR3 end, and the germline J gene fills in the rest.

The assay was immunoSEQ multiplex PCR, and TCRdb's table has in-frame clones only and misses some. With some 41,000 clones in the sample, the ten largest clones hold roughly 5.8%. V lost 3 bases, J lost 5 bases, and 13 bases lay in between. CDR1 and CDR2 from the germline V gene are DFQATT and SNEGSKA (reference sequence). CDR3 length: 13 residues. The origin of this receptor is a woman between 18 and 75 years old with a cervical HPV16 infection that either progressed to CIN3+ or cleared (not recorded which). Sequencing was carried out using blood buffy coat. The genes are TRBV20-1 and TRBJ2-5, with TRBD2 as a possible D gene (6 bases). CDR3 loop: CSARGLVGETQYF. CDR3 DNA, as far as it was read: TGCAGTGCTAGGGGACTCGTGGGCGAGACC.